This TCR beta chain was profiled in a study of blood T cells in healthy people across ages. Germline CDR1 and CDR2: SGHRS and YFSETQ. The CDR3 has 15 residues. V gave up 2 bases and J gave up 8 bases, with 16 bases separating them. Then a second PCR, running roughly 6 to 11 cycles, was carried out with a sample-barcoded 5' primer and a J-beta primer mix. Unique molecular identifiers of 12 random nucleotides labeled each cDNA. A single record per CDR3 protein comes from TCRdb applying MiXCR to the 5' RACE reads. This table holds 600,000 to 900,000 distinct CDR3 sequences, about 26% found once. In addition, the sample was reused for a study of T cells of mothers and their children.

The material sequenced was blood. This chain joins TRBV5-1 and TRBJ1-4, with D possibly being TRBD1 (5 bases). The clonotype was recovered from a boy between 10 and 17 years old in good health. CDR3 bases: TGCGCCAGCAGCTTCGGGACTCTGGCGGGGGAAAAACTGTTTTTT. Protein sequence: CASSFGTLAGEKLFF. Variable domain in full (rest from reference TRBV5-1 and TRBJ1-4): KAGVTQTPRYLIKTRGQQVTLSCSPISGHRSVSWYQQTPGQGLQFLFEYFSETQRNKGNFPGRFSGRQFSNSRSEMNVSTLELGDSALYLCASSFGTLAGEKLFFGSGTQLSVL.